These 7 T cell receptor beta chains came from one sample sequenced in a study of patients and donors after allogeneic stem cell transplantation. MiXCR was run by TCRdb on the RT-PCR reads, yielding one entry per CDR3 protein. The sample records about 40,000 distinct CDR3 sequences, more than 30% being singletons. Sequencing was done on a sample of blood, either unsorted or a sorted T cell fraction (not recorded which). The receptors shown here come from a human donor who was either an allogeneic HSCT recipient or a stem cell or donor lymphocyte infusion donor (not recorded which). It is not recorded whose cells these are; they may come from a transplant donor.

The V and J genes are TRBV9 and TRBJ1-2; D is uncertain. Germline V gives CDR1 SGDLS, CDR2 YYNGEE. V lost 0 bases to trimming and J lost 1 base, with 7 bases between them. CDR3 length equals 14 residues. The CDR3 sequence is CASSVGILNYGYTF. The DNA of the CDR3 is TGTGCCAGCAGCGTAGGGATCCTTAACTATGGCTACACCTTC. Based on the CDR3 plus reference TRBV9 and TRBJ1-2, the full variable domain is DSGVTQTPKHLITATGQRVTLRCSPRSGDLSVYWYQQSLDQGLQFLIQYYNGEERAKGNILERFSAQQFPDLHSELNLSSLELGDSALYFCASSVGILNYGYTFGSGTRLTVV.

V gene TRBV5-6 combines with J gene TRBJ2-1; 7 positions agree with TRBD1. CDR1 and CDR2 from the germline V gene are SGHDT and YYEEEE. The CDR3 covers 14 residues. The V segment lost 4 bases and the J segment 6 bases; nucleotides outside the gene matches: 7. Here the CDR3 DNA reads TGTGCCAGCAGCCGACGACAGGGTATCAATGAGCAGTTCTTC. Its protein is CASSRRQGINEQFF.

The J gene is TRBJ2-1, the V gene TRBV11-2; D gene uncertain. Germline V gene sequence: CDR1 SGHAT, CDR2 FQNNGV. The CDR3 length is 15 residues. V was pared by 1 base and J by 6 bases, with 13 bases between. The CDR3 reads CASSLGYFRSNEQFF. Here the CDR3 DNA reads TGTGCCAGCAGCTTAGGATATTTTCGGAGCAATGAGCAGTTCTTC.

About this clonotype: A read error may account for a junction end that differs from germline. The J gene is TRBJ1-5, the V gene TRBV12-5; no reliable D call. Germline CDR1 reads LGHNT; CDR2 reads FRNRAP. The CDR3 has 16 amino acids. The DNA for the CDR3 is TGTGCTAGTGGTTTGGTACTCTTCCATAGCAATCAGCCCCTGCATTTT. Translating gives CASGLVLFHSNQPLHF. The complete variable domain, with remaining parts taken from reference TRBV12-5 and TRBJ1-5, reads DARVTQTPRHKVTEMGQEVTMRCQPILGHNTVFWYRQTMMQGLELLAYFRNRAPLDDSGMPKDRFSAEMPDATLATLKIQPSEPRDSAVYFCASGLVLFHSNQPLHFGDGTRLSIL.

The gene calls are TRBV4-3 and TRBJ1-2; a possible D gene is TRBD1 (5 bases). V dropped 0 bases and J dropped 4 bases, with 15 bases sitting between them. CDR1 is LGHNA and CDR2 is YSLEER in the germline V gene. The CDR3 has 16 amino acids. In nucleotides, the CDR3 is TGCGCCAGCAGCCAAGATCTGGGGGTGTGGGGCTATGGCTACACCTTC. As protein: CASSQDLGVWGYGYTF.

The gene calls are TRBV27 and TRBJ1-5, with unresolved D. CDR1 is MNHEY and CDR2 is SMNVEV in the germline V gene (reference sequence). V lost 5 bases to trimming and J lost 6 bases, with 20 bases between them. This CDR3 has 16 amino acids. The CDR3 sequence: CASSLVGIRHAQPQHF. CDR3 bases: TGTGCCAGCAGTCTCGTCGGTATCAGGCACGCTCAGCCCCAGCATTTT.

This clonotype was observed a handful of times. V is TRBV7-9 and J is TRBJ1-5; D is perhaps TRBD1 (6 bases). In germline, CDR1 is SEHNR, CDR2 FQNEAQ (reference sequence). Trimming left V 3 bases short and J 0 bases short, with 9 bases between. This CDR3 has 15 residues. CDR3 bases: TGTGCCAGCAGCTTGGCAGGGGATAGCAATCAGCCCCAGCATTTT. The encoded protein is CASSLAGDSNQPQHF.